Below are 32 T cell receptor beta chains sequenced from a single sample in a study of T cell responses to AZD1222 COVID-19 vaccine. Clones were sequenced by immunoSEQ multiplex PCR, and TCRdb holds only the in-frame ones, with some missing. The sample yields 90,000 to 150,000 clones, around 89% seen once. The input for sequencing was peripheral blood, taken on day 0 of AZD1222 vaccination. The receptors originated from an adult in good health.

CDR3 DNA sequence: TGTGCCAGCAGCCAAGAGAGAGGAAGAAACACCATATATTTT. Protein product: CASSQERGRNTIYF. V is TRBV4-2 and J is TRBJ1-3; D call uncertain. Germline CDR1 LGHNA, CDR2 YNFKEQ. The CDR3 has 14 residues. The ends were cut back, 0 bases at V and 5 bases at J, with 8 bases in the middle.

The CDR3 nucleotides read TGCGCCAGCAGCTTGGGCCCCCCGCCCCAAGAGACCCAGTACTTC. Protein: CASSLGPPPQETQYF. The gene calls are TRBV5-1 and TRBJ2-5, with D unclear. The germline V and J ends were trimmed by 0 bases and 1 base, with 10 bases remaining between them. The CDR3 loop spans 15 amino acids. Germline CDR1 and CDR2: SGHRS and YFSETQ. Full variable domain (rest looked up from reference TRBV5-1 and TRBJ2-5): KAGVTQTPRYLIKTRGQQVTLSCSPISGHRSVSWYQQTPGQGLQFLFEYFSETQRNKGNFPGRFSGRQFSNSRSEMNVSTLELGDSALYLCASSLGPPPQETQYFGPGTRLLVL.

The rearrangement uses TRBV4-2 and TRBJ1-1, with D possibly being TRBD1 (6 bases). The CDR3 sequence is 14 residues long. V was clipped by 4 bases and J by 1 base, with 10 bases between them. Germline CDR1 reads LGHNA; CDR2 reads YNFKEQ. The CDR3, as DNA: TGTGCCAGCAGCCGAGCGGACAGGAACACTGAAGCTTTCTTT. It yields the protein CASSRADRNTEAFF.

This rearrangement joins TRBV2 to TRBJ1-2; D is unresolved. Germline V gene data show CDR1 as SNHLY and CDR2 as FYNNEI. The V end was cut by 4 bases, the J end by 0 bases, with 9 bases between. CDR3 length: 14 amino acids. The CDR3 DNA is TGTGCCAGCAGTGCTGGTAACACTAACTATGGCTACACCTTC. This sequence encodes CASSAGNTNYGYTF.

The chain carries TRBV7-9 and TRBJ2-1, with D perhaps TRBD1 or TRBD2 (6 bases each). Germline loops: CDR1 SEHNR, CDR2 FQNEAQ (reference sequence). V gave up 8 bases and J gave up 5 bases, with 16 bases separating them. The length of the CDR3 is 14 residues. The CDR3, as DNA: TGTGCCAGCGGAAGGGGGGAAACAAACAATGAGCAGTTCTTC. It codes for CASGRGETNNEQFF.

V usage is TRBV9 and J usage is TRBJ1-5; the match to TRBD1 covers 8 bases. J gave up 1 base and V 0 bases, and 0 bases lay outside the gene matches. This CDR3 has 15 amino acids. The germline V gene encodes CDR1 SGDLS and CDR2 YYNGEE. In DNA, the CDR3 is TGTGCCAGCAGCGTAGGGGACAGGAGCAATCAGCCCCAGCATTTT. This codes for CASSVGDRSNQPQHF.

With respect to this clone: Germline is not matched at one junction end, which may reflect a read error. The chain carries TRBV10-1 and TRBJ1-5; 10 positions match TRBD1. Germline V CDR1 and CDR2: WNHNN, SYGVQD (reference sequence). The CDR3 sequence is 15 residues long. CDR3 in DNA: TGCGCCAGCAGTACGGGACAGGGGCAAAATCAGCCCCAGGATTTT. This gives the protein CASSTGQGQNQPQDF.

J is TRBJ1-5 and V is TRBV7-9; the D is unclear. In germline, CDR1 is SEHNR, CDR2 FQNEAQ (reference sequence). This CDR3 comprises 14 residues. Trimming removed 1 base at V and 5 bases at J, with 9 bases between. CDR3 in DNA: TGTGCCAGCAGCTTAGAAGAAGGGCATCAGCCCCAGCATTTT. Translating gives CASSLEEGHQPQHF.

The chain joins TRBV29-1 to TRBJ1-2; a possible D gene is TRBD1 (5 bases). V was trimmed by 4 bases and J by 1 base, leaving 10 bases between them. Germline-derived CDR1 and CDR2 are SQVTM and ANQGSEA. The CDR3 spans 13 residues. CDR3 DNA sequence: TGCAGCGTTGGTGGGGCGGTTAACTATGGCTACACCTTC. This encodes CSVGGAVNYGYTF.

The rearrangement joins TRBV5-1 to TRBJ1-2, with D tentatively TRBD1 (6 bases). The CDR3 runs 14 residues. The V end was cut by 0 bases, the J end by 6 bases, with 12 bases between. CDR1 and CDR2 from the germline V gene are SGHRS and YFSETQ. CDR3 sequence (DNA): TGCGCCAGCAGCTTGGTCGGGGGCGTCGATGGCTACACCTTC. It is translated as CASSLVGGVDGYTF.

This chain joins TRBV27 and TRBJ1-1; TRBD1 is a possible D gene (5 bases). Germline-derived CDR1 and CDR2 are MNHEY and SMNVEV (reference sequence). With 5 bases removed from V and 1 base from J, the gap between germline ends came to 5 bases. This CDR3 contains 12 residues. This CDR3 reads CASSRGNTEAFF. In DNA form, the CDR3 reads TGTGCCAGCAGTAGGGGGAACACTGAAGCTTTCTTT.

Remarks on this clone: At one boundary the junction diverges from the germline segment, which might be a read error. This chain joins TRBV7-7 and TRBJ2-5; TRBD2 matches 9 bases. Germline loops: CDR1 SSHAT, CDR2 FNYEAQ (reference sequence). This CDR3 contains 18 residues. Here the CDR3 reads CASSLSGGAGGFQETQYF. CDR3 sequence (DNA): TGTGCTAGCAGCTTATCGGGAGGAGCGGGGGGCTTCCAAGAGACCCAGTACTTC.

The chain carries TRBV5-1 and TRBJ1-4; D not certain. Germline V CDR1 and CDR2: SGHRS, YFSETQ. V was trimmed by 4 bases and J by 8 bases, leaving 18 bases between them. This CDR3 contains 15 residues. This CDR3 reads CASSLDSPGIEKLFF. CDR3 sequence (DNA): TGCGCCAGCAGCCTGGATAGCCCCGGGATCGAAAAACTGTTTTTT.

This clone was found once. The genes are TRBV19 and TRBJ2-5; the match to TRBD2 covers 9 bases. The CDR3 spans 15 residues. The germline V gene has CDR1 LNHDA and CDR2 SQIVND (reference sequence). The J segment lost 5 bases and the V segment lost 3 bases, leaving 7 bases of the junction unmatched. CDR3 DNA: TGTGCCAGTAGTATGCGCGGGGGGGTAGGTGAGACCCAGTACTTC. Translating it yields CASSMRGGVGETQYF.

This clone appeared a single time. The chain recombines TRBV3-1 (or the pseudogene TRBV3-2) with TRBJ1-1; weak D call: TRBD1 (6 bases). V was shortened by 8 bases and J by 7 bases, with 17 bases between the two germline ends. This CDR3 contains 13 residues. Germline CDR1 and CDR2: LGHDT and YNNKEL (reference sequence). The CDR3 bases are TGTGCCAGCGCTGGGACGGACAGAAATGAAGCTTTCTTT. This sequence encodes CASAGTDRNEAFF.

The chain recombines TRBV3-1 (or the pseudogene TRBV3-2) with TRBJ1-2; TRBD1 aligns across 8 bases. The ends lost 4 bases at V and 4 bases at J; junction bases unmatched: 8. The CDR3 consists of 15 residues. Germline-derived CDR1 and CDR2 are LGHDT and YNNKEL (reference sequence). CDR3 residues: CASSRLGQAVYGYTF. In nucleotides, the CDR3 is TGTGCCAGCAGCCGCCTGGGACAGGCCGTCTATGGCTACACCTTC.

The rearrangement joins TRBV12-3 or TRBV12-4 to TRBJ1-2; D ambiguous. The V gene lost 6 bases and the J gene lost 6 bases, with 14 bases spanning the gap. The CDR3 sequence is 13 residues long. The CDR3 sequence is CASRRGGADGYTF. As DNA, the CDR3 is TGTGCCAGCAGACGTGGAGGCGCGGATGGCTACACCTTC.

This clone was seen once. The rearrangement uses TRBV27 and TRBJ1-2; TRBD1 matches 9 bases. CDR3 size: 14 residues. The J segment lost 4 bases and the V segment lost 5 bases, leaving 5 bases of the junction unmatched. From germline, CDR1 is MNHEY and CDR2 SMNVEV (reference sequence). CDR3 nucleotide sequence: TGTGCCAGCAGTCCACAGGGGGCTGGCTATGGCTACACCTTC. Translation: CASSPQGAGYGYTF.

CDR3 sequence (DNA): TGCGCCAGCAGCCACTCTCAAAAAATGAACACTGAAGCTTTCTTT. Translation: CASSHSQKMNTEAFF. The chain is built from TRBV5-1 and TRBJ1-1; D is undetermined. CDR3 size: 15 residues. CDR1 is SGHRS, CDR2 YFSETQ, per germline. The V end lost 4 bases, the J end lost 0 bases, and 13 bases lay between the germline ends.

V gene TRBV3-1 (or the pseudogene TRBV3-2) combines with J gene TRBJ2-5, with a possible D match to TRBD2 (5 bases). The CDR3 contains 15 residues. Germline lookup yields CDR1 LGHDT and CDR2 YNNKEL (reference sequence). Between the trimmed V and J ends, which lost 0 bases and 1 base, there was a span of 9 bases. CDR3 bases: TGTGCCAGCAGCCAAGATGGAAGCGGCCAAGAGACCCAGTACTTC. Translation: CASSQDGSGQETQYF.

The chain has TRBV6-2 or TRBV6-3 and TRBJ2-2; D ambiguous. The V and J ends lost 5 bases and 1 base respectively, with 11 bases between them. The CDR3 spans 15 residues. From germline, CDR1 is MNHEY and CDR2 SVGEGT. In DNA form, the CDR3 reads TGTGCCAGCAGTCTCGTGAGTAGGAACACCGGGGAGCTGTTTTTT. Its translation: CASSLVSRNTGELFF.

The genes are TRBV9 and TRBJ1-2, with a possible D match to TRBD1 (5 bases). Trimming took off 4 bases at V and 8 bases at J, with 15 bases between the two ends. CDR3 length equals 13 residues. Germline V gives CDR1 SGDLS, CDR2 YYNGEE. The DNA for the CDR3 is TGTGCCAGCAGCCCCCTCGTGGGGGTAGGCTACACCTTC. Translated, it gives CASSPLVGVGYTF.

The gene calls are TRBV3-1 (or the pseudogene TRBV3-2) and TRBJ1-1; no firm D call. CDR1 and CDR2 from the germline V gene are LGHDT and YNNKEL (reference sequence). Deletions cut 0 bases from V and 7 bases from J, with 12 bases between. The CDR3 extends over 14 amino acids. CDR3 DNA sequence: TGTGCCAGCAGCCAAGAGGGGATGCTTTATGAAGCTTTCTTT. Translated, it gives CASSQEGMLYEAFF.

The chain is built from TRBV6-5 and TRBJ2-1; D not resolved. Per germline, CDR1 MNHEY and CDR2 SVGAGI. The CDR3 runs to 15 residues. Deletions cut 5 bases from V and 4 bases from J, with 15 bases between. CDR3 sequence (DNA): TGTGCCAGCAGTCAGCCCTCTAGTGGTTACAATGAGCAGTTCTTC. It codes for CASSQPSSGYNEQFF.

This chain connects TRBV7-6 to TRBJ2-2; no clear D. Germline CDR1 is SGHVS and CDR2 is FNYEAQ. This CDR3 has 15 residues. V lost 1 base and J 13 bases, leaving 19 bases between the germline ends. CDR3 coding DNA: TGTGCCAGCAGCTTAGAGCCAGCTATCGACCGCCGGCTGTTTTTT. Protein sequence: CASSLEPAIDRRLFF.

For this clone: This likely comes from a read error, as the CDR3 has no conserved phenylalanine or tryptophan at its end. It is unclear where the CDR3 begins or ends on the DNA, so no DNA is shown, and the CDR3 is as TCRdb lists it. CDR3 sequence: CATSRDKGSGLVLV. V gene TRBV15 combines with J gene TRBJ2-4; TRBD2 was called by the table and not checked on the DNA. The CDR3 spans 14 residues, counting both ends. CDR1 is LNHNV and CDR2 is YYDKDF in the germline V gene (reference sequence).

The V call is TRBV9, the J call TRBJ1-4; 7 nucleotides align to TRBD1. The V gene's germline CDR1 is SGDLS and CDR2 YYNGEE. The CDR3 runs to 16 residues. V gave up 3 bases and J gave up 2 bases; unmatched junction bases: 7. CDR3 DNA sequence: TGTGCCAGCAGCGAGGCCCCGGGACAGACTAATGAAAAACTGTTTTTT. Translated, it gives CASSEAPGQTNEKLFF.

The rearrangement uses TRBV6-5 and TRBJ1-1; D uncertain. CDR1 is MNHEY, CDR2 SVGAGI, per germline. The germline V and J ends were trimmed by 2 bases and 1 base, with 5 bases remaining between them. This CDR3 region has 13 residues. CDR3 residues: CASSYAGNTEAFF. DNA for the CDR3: TGTGCCAGCAGTTACGCGGGGAACACTGAAGCTTTCTTT.

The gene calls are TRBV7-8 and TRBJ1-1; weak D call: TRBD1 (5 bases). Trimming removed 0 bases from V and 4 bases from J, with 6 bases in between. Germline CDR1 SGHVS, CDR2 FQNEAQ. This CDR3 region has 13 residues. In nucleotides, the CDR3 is TGTGCCAGCAGCTTAGCAGGGGTCACTGAAGCTTTCTTT. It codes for CASSLAGVTEAFF.

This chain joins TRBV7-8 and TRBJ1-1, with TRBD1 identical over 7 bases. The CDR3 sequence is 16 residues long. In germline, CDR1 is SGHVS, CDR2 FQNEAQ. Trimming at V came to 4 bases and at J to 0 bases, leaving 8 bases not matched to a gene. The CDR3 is CASSSRTGTMNTEAFF. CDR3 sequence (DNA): TGTGCCAGCAGCTCCCGGACAGGTACCATGAACACTGAAGCTTTCTTT.

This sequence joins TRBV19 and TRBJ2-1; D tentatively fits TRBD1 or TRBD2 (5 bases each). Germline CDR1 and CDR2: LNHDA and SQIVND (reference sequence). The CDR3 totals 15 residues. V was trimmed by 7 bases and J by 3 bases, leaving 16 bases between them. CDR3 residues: CASTQSGRVYNEQFF. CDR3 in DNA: TGTGCCAGTACCCAAAGCGGCAGGGTCTACAATGAGCAGTTCTTC.

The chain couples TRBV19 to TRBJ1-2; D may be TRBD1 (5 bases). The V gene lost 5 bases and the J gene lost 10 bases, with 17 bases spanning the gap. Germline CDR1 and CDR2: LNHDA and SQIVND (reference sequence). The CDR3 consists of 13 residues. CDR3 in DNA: TGTGCCAGTAGTTCCGGGGACCGCTATAACTACACCTTC. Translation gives CASSSGDRYNYTF.